This T cell receptor (beta chain) appears in the sequencing data of a study of T cell repertoires in cytomegalovirus infection. Notes on the study in general: Carriers of CMV and the relevant HLA type were discriminated by public TCR beta frequency.

TCRdb re-called the reads with MiXCR, one entry per CDR3 protein. The table lists roughly 240,000 distinct CDR3 sequences, under 8.5% of them singletons. The sample holds many counts of this clonotype. What it binds is unknown. The CDR3 sequence is 15 residues long. Germline V gene sequence: CDR1 SGHTA, CDR2 FQGNSA. The germline V and J ends were trimmed by 0 bases and 7 bases, with 15 bases remaining between them. The source is a human donor in good health (CMV status not recorded). Some clones in this sample may be carry-over from other donors' samples. What was sequenced was PBMCs. This chain links TRBV7-2 with TRBJ1-1, with D unclear. CDR3 in amino acids: CASSLALTGGNEAFF. CDR3 coding DNA: TGTGCCAGCAGCTTAGCGCTAACGGGCGGAAATGAAGCTTTCTTT. The whole variable domain, remainder taken from reference TRBV7-2 and TRBJ1-1, is GAGVSQSPSNKVTEKGKDVELRCDPISGHTALYWYRQSLGQGLEFLIYFQGNSAPDKSGLPSDRFSAERTGGSVSTLTIQRTQQEDSAVYLCASSLALTGGNEAFFGQGTRLTVV.